Detailed here is one TCR beta chain. This record belongs to a study of blood T cell repertoires in COVID-19. Study at large: PBMCs, B-cell-depleted T cells, or T cells were the source of the cDNA or gDNA that made up the material.

CDR1 is MDHEN, CDR2 SYDVKM, per germline. This CDR3 has 16 residues. Trimming cost V 5 bases and J 0 bases; bases outside gene matches: 8. Original processing notes: It was from reference gene primer amplification that nucleated cell counts were estimated. The assay was immunoSEQ multiplex PCR, and TCRdb's table has in-frame clones only and misses some. V and J calls and clone size are copied from that table; D and trimming were computed from the DNA. The sample has about 140,000 clones; 75% to 80% are singletons. Material: PBMCs or T cells enriched from blood (not recorded which). This rearrangement joins TRBV28 to TRBJ1-2, with 8 bases that match TRBD1. The source of this sequence is a woman in her forties or fifties who had recovered from COVID-19. The CDR3 loop reads CASSTGGRGANYGYTF. DNA for the CDR3: TGTGCCAGCAGTACAGGGGGGAGGGGTGCTAACTATGGCTACACCTTC.